This TCR beta chain was profiled in a study of yellow fever vaccine responses in identical twins. TCRdb recomputed calls from the RT-PCR reads with MiXCR, one row per CDR3 protein. The sample consists of some 5,000 distinct CDR3 sequences, 65% to 80% of them appearing once. Per the germline V gene, CDR1 is GTSNPN and CDR2 is SVGIG (reference sequence). The CDR3 runs 14 residues. V lost 0 bases and J lost 8; bases outside the gene matches: 8. The sequence was collected from a woman aged 18-29 years who received the yellow fever vaccine. The V call is TRBV30, the J call TRBJ1-2; 8 bases are shared with TRBD1. Sequencing was performed on T cells from blood (PBMCs), unsorted or a sorted subset (not recorded which), taken before or after yellow fever vaccination (not recorded which). This chain's CDR3 is CAWSVRQGAQGYTF. In DNA form, the CDR3 reads TGTGCCTGGAGTGTACGCCAGGGGGCGCAGGGCTACACCTTC.